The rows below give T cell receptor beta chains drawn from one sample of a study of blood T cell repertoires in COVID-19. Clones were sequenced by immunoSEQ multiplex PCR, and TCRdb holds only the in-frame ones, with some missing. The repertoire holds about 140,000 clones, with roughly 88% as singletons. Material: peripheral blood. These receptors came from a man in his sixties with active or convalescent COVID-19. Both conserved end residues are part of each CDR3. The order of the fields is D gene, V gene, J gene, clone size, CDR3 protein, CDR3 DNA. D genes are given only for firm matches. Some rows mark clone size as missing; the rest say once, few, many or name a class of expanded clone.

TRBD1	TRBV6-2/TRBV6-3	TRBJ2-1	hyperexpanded	CASSRQGSYNEQFF	TGTGCCAGCAGTCGACAGGGATCCTACAATGAGCAGTTCTTC
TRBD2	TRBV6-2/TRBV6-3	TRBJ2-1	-	CASSSSLAGGPKVHEQFF	TGTGCCAGCAGTTCCTCACTAGCGGGAGGTCCCAAGGTCCATGAGCAGTTCTTC
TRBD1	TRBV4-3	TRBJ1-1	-	CASSQEGQGRTEAFF	TGCGCCAGCAGCCAAGAGGGACAGGGGAGGACTGAAGCTTTCTTT
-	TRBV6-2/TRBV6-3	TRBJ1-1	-	CASSSGTAGSTEAFF	TGTGCCAGCAGTTCCGGGACGGCGGGGAGCACTGAAGCTTTCTTT
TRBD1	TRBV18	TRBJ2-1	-	CASSPRQGAVNEQFF	TGTGCCAGCTCACCAAGGCAGGGGGCCGTCAATGAGCAGTTCTTC
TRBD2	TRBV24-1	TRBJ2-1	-	CATSESLGTSYNEQFF	TGTGCCACCAGTGAGTCCTTAGGGACTAGCTACAATGAGCAGTTCTTC
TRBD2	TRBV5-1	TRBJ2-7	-	CASRTSGKAAQYF	TGCGCCAGCAGGACTAGCGGGAAGGCGGCGCAGTACTTC
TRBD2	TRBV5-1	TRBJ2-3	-	CASSLGTSGMFTDTQYF	TGCGCCAGCAGCTTGGGGACTAGCGGGATGTTCACAGATACGCAGTATTTT
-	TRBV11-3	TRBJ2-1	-	CASGRGSLNEQFF	TGTGCCAGCGGGAGGGGGTCTTTAAATGAGCAGTTCTTC
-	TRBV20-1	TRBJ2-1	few	CSARGGYEQFF	TGCAGTGCTAGAGGAGGATACGAGCAGTTCTTC
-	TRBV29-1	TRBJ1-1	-	CSVEGRTAEAFF	TGCAGCGTTGAAGGGAGGACAGCTGAAGCTTTCTTT
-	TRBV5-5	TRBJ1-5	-	CASSSSRGSNQPQHF	TGTGCCAGCAGCTCCAGCCGGGGGAGCAATCAGCCCCAGCATTTT
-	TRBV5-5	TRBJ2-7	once	CASSLSGLRGHF	TGTGCCAGCAGCTTGTCGGGACTTAGGGGCCACTTC
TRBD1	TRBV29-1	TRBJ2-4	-	CSVRTGGKNIQYF	TGCAGCGTCCGGACAGGGGGGAAAAACATTCAGTACTTC
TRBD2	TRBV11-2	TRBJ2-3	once	CASSSRLAGGPTDTQYF	TGTGCCAGCAGCTCTCGACTAGCGGGAGGGCCAACAGATACGCAGTATTTT
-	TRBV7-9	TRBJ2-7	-	CASSLAGGGTYEQYF	TGTGCCAGCAGCTTAGCGGGGGGAGGCACCTACGAGCAGTACTTC
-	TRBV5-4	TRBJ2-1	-	CASSLQGVGSYNEQFF	TGTGCCAGCAGCTTGCAAGGGGTTGGCTCCTACAATGAGCAGTTCTTC
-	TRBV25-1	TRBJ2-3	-	CASSETSRSTDTQYF	TGTGCCAGCAGTGAAACTAGCAGGAGCACAGATACGCAGTATTTT
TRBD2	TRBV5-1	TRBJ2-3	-	CASTPLAGSTDTQYF	TGCGCCAGCACACCCCTAGCGGGGAGCACAGATACGCAGTATTTT
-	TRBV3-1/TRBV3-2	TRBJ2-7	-	CASSQGNRAPGEQYF	TGTGCCAGCAGCCAAGGAAACAGGGCCCCAGGCGAGCAGTACTTC
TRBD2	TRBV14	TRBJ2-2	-	CASSQWTSGSAGELFF	TGTGCCAGCAGCCAATGGACTAGCGGGAGCGCCGGGGAGCTGTTTTTT
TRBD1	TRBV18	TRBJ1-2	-	CASSLDRGSYGYTF	TGTGCCAGCTCGCTGGACAGGGGATCCTATGGCTACACCTTC
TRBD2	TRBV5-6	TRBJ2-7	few	CASSFKARGRQKGEQYF	TGTGCCAGCAGCTTTAAAGCTCGCGGGAGGCAAAAAGGGGAGCAGTACTTC
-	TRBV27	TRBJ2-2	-	CASSLRFGGSSNTGELFF	TGTGCCAGCAGTTTAAGATTCGGCGGGTCGTCGAACACCGGGGAGCTGTTTTTT
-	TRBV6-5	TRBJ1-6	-	CASSYSGGYYNSPLHF	TGTGCCAGCAGTTACTCGGGGGGGTACTATAATTCACCCCTCCACTTT
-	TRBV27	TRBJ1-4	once	CASTPRPQTSNEKLFF	TGTGCCAGCACCCCGAGACCACAGACGTCTAATGAAAAACTGTTTTTT
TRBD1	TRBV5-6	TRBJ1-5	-	CASSAGGGGNQPQHF	TGTGCCAGCAGCGCAGGGGGCGGCGGCAATCAGCCCCAGCATTTT